One sample yielded the 27 T cell receptor beta chains listed below, sequenced in a study of response to subunit inactivated influenza vaccine. Using its own MiXCR run on the RT-PCR reads, TCRdb lists one record per CDR3 protein. Of a few hundred thousand distinct CDR3 sequences detected, roughly 15% appear once; the ten largest clones hold over 8.5%. Source: PBMCs from blood, taken 12 days after vaccination. The source of these receptors is a man aged 50-60 years who received an inactivated influenza vaccine.

The rearrangement uses TRBV18 and TRBJ2-1; 10 nucleotides agree with TRBD2. CDR1 is KGHSH, CDR2 LQKENI, per germline. V shed 3 bases and J 9 bases; nucleotides not matched to a gene: 5. This CDR3 contains 14 residues. The CDR3 bases are TGTGCCAGCTCACCGAGCGGGGGGGCCTCTGAGCAGTTCTTC. Translating it yields CASSPSGGASEQFF.

This clonotype was seen more than once but under ten times. The chain carries TRBV29-1 and TRBJ2-1; TRBD2 matches at 16 bases. CDR1 SQVTM and CDR2 ANQGSEA come from the germline V gene. The CDR3 consists of 18 residues. Losses at the gene ends were 5 bases for V and 7 bases for J; bases not matched to a gene: 14. As DNA, the CDR3 is TGCAGCGTTTTGGGACTAGCGGGGGGGCACGTGGTTCCGAATGAGCAGTTCTTC. Its translation: CSVLGLAGGHVVPNEQFF.

This clonotype has only a few counts. The rearrangement joins TRBV28 to TRBJ2-4; 8 nucleotides match TRBD2. CDR3 length equals 15 residues. After removal of 2 bases from V and 6 bases from J, the junction contained 6 bases not matched to a gene. The V gene's germline CDR1 is MDHEN and CDR2 SYDVKM. CDR3 amino acids: CASSLGLALGNIQYF. The CDR3, as DNA: TGTGCCAGCAGTTTAGGACTAGCCCTCGGAAACATTCAGTACTTC.

The sample holds a few counts of this clonotype. This chain connects TRBV3-1 to TRBJ2-7; 8 bases map to TRBD1. J lost 5 bases, V lost 4 bases, and 7 bases had no gene match. The CDR3 length is 14 residues. Germline CDR1 and CDR2: LGHDT and YNNKEL (reference sequence). The CDR3 sequence is CASSLSIRGHEQYF. The CDR3 nucleotides are TGTGCCAGCAGCCTTTCCATCAGGGGGCACGAGCAGTACTTC.

The chain has TRBV29-1 and TRBJ2-7; TRBD2 agrees at 9 bases. J lost 1 base, V lost 4 bases, and 8 bases had no gene match. There are 15 residues in the CDR3. The germline V gene encodes CDR1 SQVTM and CDR2 ANQGSEA. The CDR3 region has the DNA TGCAGCGTTGCACATGGAGCGGGAGGTTCCTACGAGCAGTACTTC. It yields the protein CSVAHGAGGSYEQYF.

This clonotype was counted a few times. This chain uses TRBV29-1 with TRBJ2-5; perhaps TRBD2 as D (5 bases). This CDR3 has 12 amino acids. V lost 4 bases and J 0 bases, leaving 6 bases between the germline ends. Per germline, CDR1 SQVTM and CDR2 ANQGSEA. The CDR3 DNA reads as TGCAGCGTTGCGGGGTACCAAGAGACCCAGTACTTC. Protein product: CSVAGYQETQYF.

The V gene is TRBV24-1, the J gene TRBJ2-5, with 12 bases lining up with TRBD1. Germline V gene sequence: CDR1 KGHDR, CDR2 SFDVKD. Trimming removed 10 bases from V and 5 bases from J; junction bases left unmatched: 7. The CDR3 extends over 14 amino acids. Here the CDR3 reads CATAGQGAWETQYF. The CDR3 bases are TGTGCCACTGCGGGACAGGGGGCCTGGGAGACCCAGTACTTC.

The chain joins TRBV29-1 to TRBJ2-5; the D is unclear. Per the germline V gene, CDR1 is SQVTM and CDR2 is ANQGSEA. Trimming removed 4 bases from V and 5 bases from J, with 14 bases in between. This CDR3 has 13 amino acids. CDR3 in amino acids: CSVGVSIGETQYF. The CDR3, as DNA: TGCAGCGTTGGGGTATCAATCGGGGAGACCCAGTACTTC.

The chain joins TRBV12-3 or TRBV12-4 to TRBJ1-3, with D uncertain. The CDR3 is 11 amino acids. Between the trimmed V and J ends, which lost 2 bases and 6 bases, there was a span of 2 bases. In DNA, the CDR3 is TGTGCCAGCAGTTTACTAAACACCATATATTTT. Residues: CASSLLNTIYF.

This clonotype was seen a handful of times. The chain joins TRBV11-1 to TRBJ2-2; D is perhaps TRBD2 (6 bases). Germline CDR1 is SGHAT and CDR2 is FQDESV (reference sequence). This CDR3 is built from 16 residues. Trimming shortened V by 5 bases and J by 3 bases, and 16 bases separated the two germline ends. For the CDR3, the DNA is TGTGCCAGCAGCCCACCCGGGACTTGGTACACCGGGGAGCTGTTTTTT. It codes for CASSPPGTWYTGELFF.

With regard to this clonotype: One end of the junction varies from germline; a read error may be responsible. J is TRBJ2-1 and V is TRBV12-3 or TRBV12-4; no definite D call. CDR3 length: 14 residues. The CDR3 DNA reads TGTGTCAGCAGCCCGAACCCCAACTACAATGAGCAGTTCTTC. Amino acid sequence: CVSSPNPNYNEQFF.

This chain joins TRBV7-6 and TRBJ2-2, with D possibly being TRBD2 (6 bases). The germline gives CDR1 SGHVS, CDR2 FNYEAQ. This CDR3 contains 21 residues. The V end lost 4 bases, the J end lost 0 bases, and 27 bases lay between the germline ends. In DNA form, the CDR3 reads TGTGCCAGCAGCTCTGTAGGGGCCCCGGGGGAGCTGAACACGAACACCGGGGAGCTGTTTTTT. As protein: CASSSVGAPGELNTNTGELFF.

The gene calls are TRBV15 and TRBJ2-1; D not certain. Germline values: CDR1 LNHNV, CDR2 YYDKDF (reference sequence). V shed 0 bases and J shed 9 bases, with 9 bases lying between them. The CDR3 length is 13 residues. For the CDR3, the DNA is TGTGCCACCAGCAGAGACTCATGGAGTGAGCAGTTCTTC. This encodes CATSRDSWSEQFF.

This clonotype has only a few counts. The rearrangement uses TRBV29-1 and TRBJ2-7; TRBD1 matches 9 bases. Germline CDR1 and CDR2: SQVTM and ANQGSEA. This CDR3 is 17 amino acids long. V dropped 0 bases and J dropped 4; count of bases not matched to a gene: 13. As DNA, the CDR3 is TGCAGCGTTGAAGATAGGGGGCTCGGGACAGGGAAGTACGAGCAGTACTTC. This sequence encodes CSVEDRGLGTGKYEQYF.

This clonotype was observed a handful of times. The V call is TRBV12-3 or TRBV12-4, the J call TRBJ2-2; weak D call: TRBD1 (6 bases). This CDR3 contains 16 residues. V was trimmed by 3 bases and J by 6 bases, leaving 17 bases between them. Written as DNA, the CDR3 is TGTGCCAGCAGTTTCTTTGGGACACCCGCTGCCGGGGAGCTGTTTTTT. It is translated as CASSFFGTPAAGELFF.

This sequence joins TRBV28 and TRBJ2-7, with TRBD1 identical over 12 bases. The CDR3 has 15 residues. The ends lost 5 bases at V and 7 bases at J; junction bases unmatched: 9. CDR1 MDHEN and CDR2 SYDVKM come from the germline V gene. Here the CDR3 reads CASSGPGQGAGEQYF. The CDR3 DNA is TGTGCCAGCAGTGGCCCGGGACAGGGGGCGGGGGAGCAGTACTTC. Supplemented by reference TRBV28 and TRBJ2-7, the full variable domain reads DVKVTQSSRYLVKRTGEKVFLECVQDMDHENMFWYRQDPGLGLRLIYFSYDVKMKEKGDIPEGYSVSREKKERFSLILESASTNQTSMYLCASSGPGQGAGEQYFGPGTRLTVT.

The chain uses TRBV29-1 and TRBJ2-7; D is uncertain. Trimming cost V 0 bases and J 3 bases, with 9 bases left between them. Germline-derived CDR1 and CDR2 are SQVTM and ANQGSEA. The CDR3 is 13 amino acids. The CDR3 loop is CSVEDRRNYEQYF. CDR3 sequence (DNA): TGCAGCGTTGAAGACAGGCGGAACTACGAGCAGTACTTC.

CDR3 residues: CASSRSEAKNIQYF. The DNA for the CDR3 is TGTGCCAGCAGCCGATCCGAAGCCAAAAACATTCAGTACTTC. The chain has TRBV12-3 or TRBV12-4 and TRBJ2-4; D gene ambiguous. The CDR3 extends over 14 amino acids. Trimming pared 6 bases from V and 0 bases from J, leaving 9 bases between.

The chain uses TRBV5-1 and TRBJ2-1, with 8 bases aligning to TRBD2. The CDR3 loop spans 19 amino acids. The J segment lost 3 bases and the V segment lost 1 base, leaving 15 bases of the junction unmatched. From germline, CDR1 is SGHRS and CDR2 YFSETQ. The CDR3 sequence is CASSLQDRLLAGFYNEQFF. The CDR3 DNA sequence: TGCGCCAGCAGCTTGCAGGATAGGTTATTAGCGGGGTTCTACAATGAGCAGTTCTTC.

This clonotype was seen more than once but under ten times. The chain links TRBV2 to TRBJ2-7, with D possibly TRBD1 on 7 matching bases. The germline CDR1 and CDR2 sequences are SNHLY and FYNNEI. V was pared by 6 bases and J by 5 bases, with 20 bases between. The CDR3 extends over 15 amino acids. The DNA for the CDR3 is TGTGCCAGCAGGAGACGGTCCAGGGGGGCCCACGAGCAGTACTTC. It is translated as CASRRRSRGAHEQYF.

The gene calls are TRBV11-2 and TRBJ2-7; 8 nucleotides agree with TRBD2. This CDR3 has 17 residues. The J segment lost 2 bases and the V segment lost 5 bases, leaving 14 bases of the junction unmatched. From germline, CDR1 is SGHAT and CDR2 FQNNGV. The CDR3 sequence is CASSHQVGGTRTYEQYF. The CDR3, as DNA: TGTGCCAGCAGCCATCAGGTTGGTGGGACTAGGACCTACGAGCAGTACTTC.

The V call is TRBV5-1, the J call TRBJ2-2; 10 bases agree with TRBD1. With 4 bases clipped from V and 6 bases from J, the junction kept 6 bases outside the gene matches. Germline V CDR1 and CDR2: SGHRS, YFSETQ. There are 15 residues in the CDR3. The CDR3 bases are TGCGCCAGCAGCCCCTCCGGGACAGGGGCCGGGGAGCTGTTTTTT. Residues: CASSPSGTGAGELFF.

This clonotype was counted between two and nine times. The chain joins TRBV30 to TRBJ2-1; 12 bases align to TRBD2. V lost 2 bases, J lost 4 bases, and 12 bases stayed unmatched. This CDR3 contains 18 residues. Germline CDR1 is GTSNPN and CDR2 is SVGIG (reference sequence). The CDR3 is CAWSTTSWTSGDYNEQFF. The CDR3 DNA follows: TGTGCCTGGAGTACAACATCTTGGACTAGCGGGGATTACAATGAGCAGTTCTTC.

CDR3 residues: CSTFRGLTEAFF. The CDR3 nucleotides are TGCAGCACCTTCAGGGGGTTGACTGAAGCTTTCTTT. The V and J genes are TRBV29-1 and TRBJ1-1; 7 bases are shared with TRBD1. This CDR3 is 12 amino acids long. Germline V lookup: CDR1 SQVTM, CDR2 ANQGSEA. V shed 8 bases, J shed 5 bases, and the junction held 8 bases outside the gene matches.

This clonotype has at least ten counts. V usage is TRBV28 and J usage is TRBJ2-7, with D unresolved. V dropped 7 bases and J dropped 4 bases, with 14 bases sitting between them. The CDR3 contains 13 residues. Germline V gene sequence: CDR1 MDHEN, CDR2 SYDVKM. CDR3 region: CASTDALGYEQYF. The CDR3 nucleotides read TGTGCCAGCACCGACGCCTTGGGGTACGAGCAGTACTTC.

This chain joins TRBV4-3 and TRBJ1-4; D unresolved. There are 17 residues in the CDR3. CDR1 is LGHNA, CDR2 YSLEER, per germline. Trimming cost V 0 bases and J 0 bases, with 11 bases left between them. CDR3 nucleotides: TGCGCCAGCAGCCAAGAGGGAGGGATAGCAACTAATGAAAAACTGTTTTTT. Translated: CASSQEGGIATNEKLFF.

This chain joins TRBV9 and TRBJ1-4, with TRBD1 identical over 7 bases. V lost 4 bases to trimming and J lost 2 bases; unmatched junction nucleotides: 5. CDR3 length: 15 residues. The germline V gene has CDR1 SGDLS and CDR2 YYNGEE. Here the CDR3 DNA reads TGTGCCAGCAGCCCCCAGGGGGGGACTAATGAAAAACTGTTTTTT. Its translation: CASSPQGGTNEKLFF.